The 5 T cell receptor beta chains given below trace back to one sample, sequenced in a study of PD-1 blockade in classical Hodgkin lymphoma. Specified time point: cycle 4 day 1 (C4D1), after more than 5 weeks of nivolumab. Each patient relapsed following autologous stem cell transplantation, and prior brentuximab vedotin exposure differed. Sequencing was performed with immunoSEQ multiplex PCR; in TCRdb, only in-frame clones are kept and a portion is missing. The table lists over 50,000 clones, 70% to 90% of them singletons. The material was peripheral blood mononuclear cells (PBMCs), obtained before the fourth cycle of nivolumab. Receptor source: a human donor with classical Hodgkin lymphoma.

CDR3 residues: CASSKARGNYGYTF. CDR3 nucleotides: TGTGCCAGCAGCAAAGCTCGGGGGAACTATGGCTACACCTTC. The chain has TRBV21-1 and TRBJ1-2. TRBV21-1 represents a pseudogene. There are 14 residues in the CDR3.

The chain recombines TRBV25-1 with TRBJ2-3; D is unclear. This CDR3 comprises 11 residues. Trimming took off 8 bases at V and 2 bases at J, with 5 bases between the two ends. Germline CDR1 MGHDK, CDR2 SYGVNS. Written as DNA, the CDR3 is TGTGCCAGCGGCACCACAGATACGCAGTATTTT. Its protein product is CASGTTDTQYF. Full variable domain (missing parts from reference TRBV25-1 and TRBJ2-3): EADIYQTPRYLVIGTGKKITLECSQTMGHDKMYWYQQDPGMELHLIHYSYGVNSTEKGDLSSESTVSRIRTEHFPLTLESARPSHTSQYLCASGTTDTQYFGPGTRLTVL.

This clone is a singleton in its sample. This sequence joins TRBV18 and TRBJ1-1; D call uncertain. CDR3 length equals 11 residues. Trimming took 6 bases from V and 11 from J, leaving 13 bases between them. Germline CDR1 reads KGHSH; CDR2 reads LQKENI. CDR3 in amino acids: CASSGTSVAFF. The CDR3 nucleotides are TGTGCCAGCTCCGGCACCTCTGTGGCTTTCTTT.

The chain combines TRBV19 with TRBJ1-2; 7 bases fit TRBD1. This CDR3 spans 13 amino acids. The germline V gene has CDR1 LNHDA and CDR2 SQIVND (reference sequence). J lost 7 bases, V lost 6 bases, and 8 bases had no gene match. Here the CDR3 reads CASSHPGGAGYTF. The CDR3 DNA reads TGTGCCAGTAGCCATCCAGGGGGGGCTGGCTACACCTTC.

The CDR3: CASSPGTGVGTDTQYF. As DNA, the CDR3 is TGCGCCAGCAGCCCGGGGACAGGGGTCGGCACAGATACGCAGTATTTT. V is TRBV5-1 and J is TRBJ2-3; TRBD1 aligns across 10 bases. CDR1 and CDR2 from the germline V gene are SGHRS and YFSETQ. Trimming cost V 4 bases and J 1 base; bases outside gene matches: 6. The CDR3 has 16 amino acids.